The clone carrying this TCR beta chain has at least ten counts. Its antigen is unidentified. Germline V lookup: CDR1 SGHNT, CDR2 YYREEE (reference sequence). J lost 15 bases, V lost 0 bases, and 11 bases had no gene match. CDR3 length equals 14 residues. These data come from a study of spatial heterogeneity in lung cancer. Study-level information: The authors sequenced available follow-up PBMC samples, taken a median of roughly 2 years after resection. Whole-study results and caveats: At tumor resection, ubiquitous expanded TCRs were detected in blood more often than later.

The time point denotes: blood at routine non-recurrence follow-up after resection. TCRdb itself ran the 5' RACE reads through MiXCR, one entry per CDR3 protein. This sample yields tens of thousands of distinct CDR3 sequences, of which about 10% are seen a single time; over 30% belongs to the top ten. The sequencing used PBMCs, collected at follow-up. This TCR derives from a male donor with early-stage non-small cell lung cancer. V and J are TRBV5-4 and TRBJ2-1; 8 bases are a match to TRBD2. In nucleotides, the CDR3 is TGTGCCAGCAGCTTGGACGGCTCGGTAGCGGGGTTGTTCTTC. Translated, it gives CASSLDGSVAGLFF.